This T cell receptor (beta chain) was retrieved from a study of OX40 agonist ivuxolimab in advanced cancers. Across the study: The dose-escalation cohort had hepatocellular carcinoma, melanoma, renal cell or head and neck cancer.

Produced via immunoSEQ multiplex PCR; TCRdb's table is partial and in-frame only. The sample carries around 63,000 clones, around 74% recorded once. Comments on this clone: The antigen remains unidentified.

Overall study findings and caveats: CD4+ and CD8+ T cells in blood underwent clonal expansion by week 6 at 0.1 to 3.0 mg/kg. Among the lowest peripheral clonal expansion occurred in 0.1-3.0 mg/kg partial responders. Certain nonresponders additionally had low normalized T-cell clonal expansion.

The CDR3 extends over 11 amino acids. The ends were cut back, 5 bases at V and 3 bases at J, with 3 bases in the middle. The germline gives CDR1 SGHTA, CDR2 FQGNSA. The TCR comes from an adult with an advanced solid tumor such as melanoma, head and neck, liver or kidney cancer. The chain has TRBV7-2 and TRBJ2-3, with D uncertain. The sequencing here drew on CD4+ or CD8+ T cells sorted from blood, taken in a trial of the OX40 agonist ivuxolimab. Here the CDR3 DNA reads TGTGCCAGCAGCAGAACAGATACGCAGTATTTT. This translates into CASSRTDTQYF.